Sequencing of this TCR beta chain was carried out in a study of cytomegalovirus exposure and HLA in healthy donors. Findings and caveats of the study: The study put 160 or so TCR beta chains on its list as cytomegalovirus-associated. A later analysis showed that HLA-associated TCR beta chains had undergone more clonal expansion than equally common others.

These donors counted as nominally healthy when sampled, but unrecorded immune exposures were likely. The PCR used 60 Vbeta and 13 Jbeta primers. Libraries were prepared by immunoSEQ multiplex PCR; TCRdb keeps only in-frame clonotypes and omits some of them. The table records 150,000 to 200,000 clones, around 80% of them present only once. As regards this clone: Its matching antigen is unknown.

V trimming: 4 bases; J trimming: 2 bases; junction bases outside the gene matches: 13. Germline assignment: CDR1 MNHNS and CDR2 SASEGT. The CDR3 sequence is 18 residues long. The receptor was isolated from a girl under 18 in good health and CMV-seropositive. V and J are TRBV6-1 and TRBJ1-4; TRBD1 aligns across 7 bases. The sequencing input was PBMCs. The CDR3 is CASSAVQGRGSTNEKLFF. The DNA for the CDR3 is TGTGCCAGCAGTGCCGTACAGGGGCGGGGATCGACTAATGAAAAACTGTTTTTT.